The clone carrying this TCR beta chain has a handful of counts. The target antigen is unknown. cDNA carried unique molecular identifiers, and a universal primer site was added by template switching. TCRdb reprocessed the 5' RACE reads via MiXCR and lists one record per CDR3 protein. In the table there are around 530,000 distinct CDR3 sequences, nearly 15% of which are singletons. This sample stems from a study of identical twins. Whole-study findings and limits: Insertions were fewer in abundant cord blood beta clonotypes, whereas memory repertoires showed none of this pattern.

CDR1 is SEHNR, CDR2 FQNEAQ, per germline (reference sequence). The junction had 4 bases not matched to a gene; V was cut back by 5 bases and J by 0 bases. The CDR3 extends over 14 amino acids. A further study also used this sample, focusing on yellow fever vaccine responses in identical twins.

Sequencing input: CD4+ T cells sorted from blood. This clonotype originated in a woman under 30 in good health. The chain couples TRBV7-9 to TRBJ2-7; 7 nucleotides align to TRBD1. The CDR3 coding sequence is TGTGCCAGCAGCAAGACAGGGACCTCCTACGAGCAGTACTTC. It codes for CASSKTGTSYEQYF.